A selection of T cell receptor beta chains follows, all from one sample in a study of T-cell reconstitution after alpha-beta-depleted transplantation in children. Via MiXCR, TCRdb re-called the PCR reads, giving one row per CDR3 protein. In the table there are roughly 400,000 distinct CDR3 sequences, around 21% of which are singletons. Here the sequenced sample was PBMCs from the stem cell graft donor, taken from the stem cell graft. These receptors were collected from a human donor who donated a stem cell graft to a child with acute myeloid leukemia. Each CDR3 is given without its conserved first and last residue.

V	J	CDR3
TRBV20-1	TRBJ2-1	SATRGLDSYNEQF
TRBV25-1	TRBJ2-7	ASSENKAGGPHEQY
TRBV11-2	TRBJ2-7	ASSLLPDRDYEQY
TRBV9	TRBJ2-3	ASTEGAGNTDTQY
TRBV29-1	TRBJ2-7	SPGASGTPDYEQY
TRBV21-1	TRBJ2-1	ASSKGALLPYNEQF
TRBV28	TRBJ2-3	ASSLSASAWDTQY
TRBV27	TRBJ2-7	ASMRLDLFHEQY
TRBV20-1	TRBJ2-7	SARAMGRGPSYEQY
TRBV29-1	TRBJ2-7	STTGTASSYEQY
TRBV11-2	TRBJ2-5	ASSSGRTGKQETQY
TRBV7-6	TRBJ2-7	ASSYRGENEQY
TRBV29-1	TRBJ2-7	SVAHRDSSGSYEQY
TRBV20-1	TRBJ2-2	SAREDSYTGELF
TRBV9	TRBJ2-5	ASSVLADQETQY
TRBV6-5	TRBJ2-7	ASSYSAVAYEQY
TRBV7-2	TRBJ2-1	ASSSRLAGVNEQF
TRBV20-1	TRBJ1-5	SAQNPLRALNQPQH
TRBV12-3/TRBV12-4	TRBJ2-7	ASTAMIGVSGEQY
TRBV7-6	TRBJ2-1	ASSKQLGGFGNEQF
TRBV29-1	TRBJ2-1	SVGTGSTNNEQF
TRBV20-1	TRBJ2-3	SAYSGLGTDTQY